This T cell receptor beta chain comes out of a study of T-cell memory formation after mild COVID-19. About the research overall: There were largely donor-specific TCR clusters. Regarding the study as a whole: Day 15 to 85 contracting clones showed balanced CD4/CD8; day 15 to 37 expanders favored CD4+. SARS-CoV-2 specificity of second-wave clones peaking day 37 was unconfirmed. The study found contracting CD4+ clones mainly in CM and EM and contracting CD8+ clones in EMRA.

Remarks on this clonotype: Its specificity is not known.

Between the trimmed V and J ends, which lost 1 base and 5 bases, there was a span of 9 bases. Germline-derived CDR1 and CDR2 are MNHNS and SASEGT. The CDR3 runs to 14 residues. TCRdb processed the 5' RACE reads anew with MiXCR; each CDR3 protein has one entry. The sample records hundreds of thousands of distinct CDR3 sequences, roughly 15% being singletons. Sample: PBMCs or a T cell subset sorted from them (not recorded which). The clonotype originates from a man younger than 30 who had mild COVID-19 (a few samples of this study predate the infection). Cell type and time point are not known. The chain recombines TRBV6-1 with TRBJ1-5; possibly TRBD1 for D (5 bases). The DNA for the CDR3 is TGTGCCAGCAGTGAAGACAGGTTGTATCAGCCCCAGCATTTT. As protein: CASSEDRLYQPQHF.